The present entry profiles one T cell receptor beta chain with its context. V lost 0 bases and J lost 4, with 18 bases in between. Germline V gives CDR1 DFQATT, CDR2 SNEGSKA (reference sequence). The CDR3 loop spans 16 amino acids. With random hexamers, roughly 0.45 to 1 ug RNA was reverse transcribed. TCRdb redid the calling of the immunoSEQ multiplex PCR reads with MiXCR, one entry per CDR3 protein. The sample contains about 250,000 distinct CDR3 sequences, approximately 92% of which appear only once. This sample stems from a study of CD8 T cells in Susac syndrome. The V call is TRBV20-1, the J call TRBJ1-2; D is unresolved. The sample consisted of CD4+ T cells from PBMCs. The TCR comes from a human donor with multiple sclerosis. The CDR3 region is CSARDRGGGNFYGYTF. The CDR3 nucleotides read TGCAGTGCTAGAGATCGAGGTGGAGGGAACTTCTATGGCTACACCTTC.